This paragraph reports one T cell receptor beta chain. Its antigen is unknown. Trimming took 2 bases from V and 1 from J, leaving 13 bases between them. The germline CDR1 and CDR2 sequences are SGHDT and YYEEEE. This CDR3 contains 15 residues. These data belong to a study of T cell responses to AZD1222 COVID-19 vaccine. Study outcomes and limitations: Mostly white British, mostly female donors; authors suggested clonal diversity may be underestimated.

The table came from immunoSEQ multiplex PCR; TCRdb's copy has only in-frame clones and leaves some out. The sample shows roughly 150,000 clones, around 90% of them seen only once. This chain connects TRBV5-6 to TRBJ2-7, with TRBD2 as a possible D gene (5 bases). This receptor was identified in an adult in good health. The sequencing used peripheral blood, collected on day 0 of AZD1222 vaccination. CDR3 DNA sequence: TGTGCCAGCAGCTTTTTGGTCAGCGGATCCTACGAGCAGTACTTC. This gives the protein CASSFLVSGSYEQYF.